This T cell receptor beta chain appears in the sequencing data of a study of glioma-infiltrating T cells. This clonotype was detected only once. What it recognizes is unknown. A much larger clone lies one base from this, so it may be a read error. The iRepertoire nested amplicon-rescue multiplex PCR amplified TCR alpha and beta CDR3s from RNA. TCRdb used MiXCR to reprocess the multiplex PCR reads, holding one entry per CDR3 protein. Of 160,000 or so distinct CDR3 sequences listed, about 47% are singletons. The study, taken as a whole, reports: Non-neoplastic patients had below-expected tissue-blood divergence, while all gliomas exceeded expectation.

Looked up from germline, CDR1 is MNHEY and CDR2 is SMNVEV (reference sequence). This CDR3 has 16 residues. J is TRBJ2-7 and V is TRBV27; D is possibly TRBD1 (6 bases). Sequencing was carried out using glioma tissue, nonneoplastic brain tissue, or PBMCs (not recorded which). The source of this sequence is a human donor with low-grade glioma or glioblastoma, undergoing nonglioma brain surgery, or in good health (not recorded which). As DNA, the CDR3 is TGTGCCAGTTCTCTGGGGGCCCCGAGAACAGGTCACGATCAGTACTTC. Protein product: CASSLGAPRTGHDQYF.